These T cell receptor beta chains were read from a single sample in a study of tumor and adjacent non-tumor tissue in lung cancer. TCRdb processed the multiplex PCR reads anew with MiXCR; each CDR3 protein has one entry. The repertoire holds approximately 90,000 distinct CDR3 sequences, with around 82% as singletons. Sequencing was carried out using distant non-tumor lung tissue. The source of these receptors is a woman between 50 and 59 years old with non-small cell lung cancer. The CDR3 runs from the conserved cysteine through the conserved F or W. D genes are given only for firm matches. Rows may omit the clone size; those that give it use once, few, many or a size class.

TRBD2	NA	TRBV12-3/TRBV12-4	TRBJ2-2	CVSSWASGNTGELFF	TGTGTCAGCAGTTGGGCTAGCGGAAACACCGGGGAGCTGTTTTTT
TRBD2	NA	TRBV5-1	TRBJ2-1	CPSSLLAPQDNEQFF	TGCCCCAGCAGCCTACTAGCGCCTCAAGACAATGAGCAGTTCTTT
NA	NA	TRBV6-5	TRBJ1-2	CASSPDRKFNHGCTF	TGTGCCAGCAGTCCCGACAGAAAGTTCAACCATGGCTGCACCTTC
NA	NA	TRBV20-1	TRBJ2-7	CSARVARGFYEQDF	TGCAGTGCTCGGGTCGCGCGAGGGTTCTACGAGCAGGACTTC
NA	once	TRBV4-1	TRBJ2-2	CASSQKAGKAANTGELLF	TGCGCCAGTAGCCAAAAAGCCGGGAAAGCCGCGAACACCGGGGAGCTGTTATTT
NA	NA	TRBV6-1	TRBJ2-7	CVSSRDTDSTYEQYF	TGTGTCAGCAGCAGGGATACAGACTCTACCTACGAGCAGTACTTC
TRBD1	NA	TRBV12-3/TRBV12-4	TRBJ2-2	CASSLVTGSNTGELFF	TGTGCCAGCAGTTTAGTGACAGGGTCAAACACTGGGGAGCTGTTTTTT
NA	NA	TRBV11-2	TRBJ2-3	CASSFPFEGDTRYF	TGTGCCAGCAGCTTTCCCTTCGAGGGAGATACGCGGTATTTT
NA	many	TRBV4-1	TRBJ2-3	CASSLMEFSTDTQYF	TGCGCCAGCAGCCTCATGGAGTTTTCTACAGATACGCAGTATTTT
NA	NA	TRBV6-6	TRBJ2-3	CASTGGSTADTQYF	TGTGCCAGCACCGGAGGCAGTACCGCAGATACGCAGTATTTT
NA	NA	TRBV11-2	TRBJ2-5	CASSLDREDTQYF	TGTGCCAGCAGCTTAGATCGAGAGGATACCCAGTACTTC
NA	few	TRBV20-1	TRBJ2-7	CSVRERDSYEQCF	TGCAGTGTTAGAGAGAGGGACTCCTACGAGCAGTGCTTC
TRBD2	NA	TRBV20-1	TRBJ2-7	CSASPQEIAGGYDQYF	TGCAGTGCTAGCCCCCAGGAAATAGCGGGAGGGTACGACCAGTACTTC
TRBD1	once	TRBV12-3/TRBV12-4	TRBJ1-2	CVSSLRAQGANGYTF	TGTGTCAGCAGTTTAAGGGCTCAGGGGGCTAATGGCTACACCTTC
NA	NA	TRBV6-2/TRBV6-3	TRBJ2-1	CASRGIGDSYNEQFF	TGTGCCAGCAGGGGGATAGGAGACTCCTACAATGAGCAGTTCTTC
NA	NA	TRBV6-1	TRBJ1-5	CASSYRGRASNQPLDF	TGTGCCAGCAGTTACCGGGGCAGGGCTAGCAATCAGCCCCTGGATTTT
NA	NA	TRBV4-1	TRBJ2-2	CASSQEGSTGPTGGLFF	TGCGCCAGCAGCCAAGAGGGCTCGACAGGTCCCACCGGGGGGTTGTTTTTT
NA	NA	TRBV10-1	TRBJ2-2	CASSGDKNTGEFFF	TGCGCCAGCAGTGGGGACAAGAACACCGGGGAGTTCTTTTTT
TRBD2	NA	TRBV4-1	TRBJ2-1	CVSSQDLASGSTYNEQSF	TGCGTCAGCAGCCAAGATTTGGCTAGCGGGAGCACCTACAATGAGCAGTCATTC
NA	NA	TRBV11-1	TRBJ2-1	CASSATDYTEQFF	TGCGCCAGCAGCGCCACGGACTACACTGAGCAGTTCTTC
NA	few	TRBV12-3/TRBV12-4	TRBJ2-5	CASSSRHGPWETQYF	TGTGCCAGCAGTTCTCGACACGGGCCTTGGGAGACCCAGTACTTC
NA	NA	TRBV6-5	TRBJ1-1	CASSMGRVYTEALF	TGTGCCAGCAGTATGGGAAGGGTTTACACTGAAGCTCTCTTT
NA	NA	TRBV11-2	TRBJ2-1	CVSCLGTGSGGGINEQFF	TGTGTCAGCTGCTTAGGGACTGGCTCGGGTGGTGGAATCAATGAGCAGTTCTTC
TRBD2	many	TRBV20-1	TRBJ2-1	CSATTSGRYNEQFF	TGCAGTGCGACCACTAGCGGGAGGTACAATGAGCAGTTCTTC
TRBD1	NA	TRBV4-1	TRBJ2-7	CASSHRQGSWEQYF	TGTGCCAGCAGCCACAGACAGGGTAGCTGGGAGCAGTACTTC
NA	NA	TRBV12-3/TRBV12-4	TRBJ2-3	CASSLIQGRGEPQYF	TGTGCCAGCAGTTTAATCCAGGGGAGAGGAGAGCCCCAGTATTTT
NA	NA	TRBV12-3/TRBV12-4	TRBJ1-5	CASSPFSGCYQPQHF	TGTGCCAGCAGTCCCTTCTCGGGGTGTTATCAGCCCCAGCACTTT
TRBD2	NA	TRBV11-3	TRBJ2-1	CASSLGTSSSSYKEQFF	TGTGCCAGCAGCTTAGGGACTAGCAGTAGCTCATACAAAGAGCAGTTCTTC
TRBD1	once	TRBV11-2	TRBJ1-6	CTSSLDRGNSPILF	TGTACCAGCAGCTTAGACAGGGGTAATTCACCCATCCTCTTT
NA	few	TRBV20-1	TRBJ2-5	CSALLGETQYF	TGCAGTGCTTTACTAGGCGAGACCCAGTACTTC
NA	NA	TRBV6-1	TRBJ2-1	CASGLWAGWYSEQFF	TGTGCCAGCGGTCTTTGGGCGGGATGGTACAGTGAGCAGTTCTTC
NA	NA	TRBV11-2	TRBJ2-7	CVSSPGGVYELYF	TGTGTCAGCAGCCCGGGCGGGGTCTATGAGCTGTATTTC
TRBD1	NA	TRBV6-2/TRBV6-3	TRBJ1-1	CARSYATGVIETEAFF	TGTGCCAGAAGTTACGCCACAGGGGTCATCGAAACTGAAGCTTTCTTT
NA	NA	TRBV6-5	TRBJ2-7	CANMAVLYEQYF	TGTGCCAACATGGCGGTCCTCTACGAGCAGTACTTC
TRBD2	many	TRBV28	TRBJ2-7	CASSTSGSVYEQYF	TGTGCCAGCAGTACTAGCGGGAGCGTCTACGAGCAGTACTTC
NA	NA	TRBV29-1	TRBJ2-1	CSVELFGSSYSEQFF	TGTAGCGTTGAACTGTTCGGGAGCTCCTACAGTGAGCAGTTCTTC
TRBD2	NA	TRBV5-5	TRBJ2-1	CTSISGLAGVPSQFF	TGTACCAGCATCTCCGGACTAGCGGGAGTTCCTTCGCAGTTCTTC
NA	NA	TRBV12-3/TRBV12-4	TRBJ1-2	CASNRLERGYTF	TGCGCCAGCAACCGACTTGAAAGGGGCTACACCTTC
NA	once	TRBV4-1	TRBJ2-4	CASSRRGLAKSIQYF	TGCGCCAGCAGCCGGCGGGGGCTAGCCAAAAGCATTCAGTACTTC
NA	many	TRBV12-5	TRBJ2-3	CASGLDGGNTDTQYF	TGTGCTAGTGGTCTTGACGGGGGCAACACAGATACGCAGTATTTT
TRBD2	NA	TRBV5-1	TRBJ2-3	CASSLGHAGGADTQYF	TGCGCCAGCAGCTTGGGACACGCGGGGGGCGCAGATACGCAGTATTTT
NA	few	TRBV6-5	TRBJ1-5	CASGYSNGGDQPQHF	TGTGCCAGCGGTTACTCGAACGGAGGCGATCAGCCCCAGCATTTT
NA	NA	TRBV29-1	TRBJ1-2	CSVDCAANYGHTF	TGCAGCGTTGACTGTGCGGCTAACTATGGCCACACCTTC
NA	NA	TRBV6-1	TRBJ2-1	CASSEAIDQGNIEQFF	TGTGCCAGCAGTGAAGCGATCGATCAGGGAAACATTGAACAGTTCTTC
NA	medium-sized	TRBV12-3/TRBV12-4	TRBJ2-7	CASSLGPLTGYEQYF	TGTGCCAGCAGTTTAGGTCCCCTGACGGGCTACGAGCAGTACTTC
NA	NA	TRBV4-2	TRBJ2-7	CASSRVFGPYPYEQYF	TGTGCCAGCAGCCGAGTATTCGGGCCCTACCCCTACGAGCAGTACTTC
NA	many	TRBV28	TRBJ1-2	CASSLYRFNYGYTF	TGTGCCAGCAGTTTATATCGGTTCAACTATGGCTACACCTTC
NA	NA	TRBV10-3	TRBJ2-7	CAITQVPPYEQYF	TGTGCCATCACCCAGGTGCCCCCCTACGAACAGTACTTC